The source of this T cell receptor beta chain is a study of technical replicates of blood from a few donors. Assay: immunoSEQ multiplex PCR; the TCRdb copy retains only in-frame clones and omits some. The sample shows around 89,000 clones, approximately 94% of them seen only once. This clonotype was obtained from a human donor in good health. The sequencing input was T cells isolated from PBMCs.

The CDR3 nucleotides are TGTGCCAGCAGCGGTGACAGGGGGTATTCACCCCTCCACTTT. Translated: CASSGDRGYSPLHF. The V and J genes are TRBV5-4 and TRBJ1-6; 9 bases align to TRBD1. CDR3 size: 14 residues. With V trimmed by 4 bases and J by 8 bases, 4 bases remained unmatched. CDR1 SGHNT and CDR2 YYREEE come from the germline V gene (reference sequence).